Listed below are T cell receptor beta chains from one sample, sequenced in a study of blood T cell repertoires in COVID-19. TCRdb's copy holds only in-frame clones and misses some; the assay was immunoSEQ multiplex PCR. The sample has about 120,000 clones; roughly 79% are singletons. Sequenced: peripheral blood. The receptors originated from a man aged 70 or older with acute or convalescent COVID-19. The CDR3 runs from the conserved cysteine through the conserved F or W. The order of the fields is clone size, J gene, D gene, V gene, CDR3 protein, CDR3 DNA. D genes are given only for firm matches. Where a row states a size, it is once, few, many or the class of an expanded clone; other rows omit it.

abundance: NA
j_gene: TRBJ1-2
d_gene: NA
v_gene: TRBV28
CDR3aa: CASSLRRRTVFTDGYTF
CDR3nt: TGTGCCAGCAGTTTACGGAGAAGGACAGTCTTTACAGATGGCTACACCTTC

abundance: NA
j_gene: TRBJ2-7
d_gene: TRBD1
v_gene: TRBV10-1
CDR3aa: CASSERDSSYEQYF
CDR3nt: TGCGCCAGCAGTGAGAGGGACAGCTCCTACGAGCAGTACTTC

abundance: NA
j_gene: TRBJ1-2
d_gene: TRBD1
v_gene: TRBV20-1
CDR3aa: CSAGQGGGYTF
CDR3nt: TGCAGTGCTGGACAGGGAGGAGGCTACACCTTC

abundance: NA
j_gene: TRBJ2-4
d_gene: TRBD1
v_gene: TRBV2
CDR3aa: CASSANRGEGIQYF
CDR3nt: TGTGCCAGCAGTGCTAACAGGGGAGAGGGCATTCAGTACTTC

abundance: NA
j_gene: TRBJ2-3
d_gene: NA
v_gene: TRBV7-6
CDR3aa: CASSPGVVSREKYTQYF
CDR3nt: TGTGCCAGCAGCCCTGGGGTAGTTAGTCGGGAAAAGTATACGCAGTATTTT

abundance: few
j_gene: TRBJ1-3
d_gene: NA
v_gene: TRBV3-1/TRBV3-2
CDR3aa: CASSLQRAGSGNTIYF
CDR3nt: TGTGCCAGCAGCCTCCAACGAGCGGGGTCTGGAAACACCATATATTTT

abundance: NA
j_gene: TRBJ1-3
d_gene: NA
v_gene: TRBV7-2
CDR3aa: CASSDYSSSGNTIYF
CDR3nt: TGTGCCAGCAGCGATTACTCGAGCTCTGGAAACACCATATATTTT

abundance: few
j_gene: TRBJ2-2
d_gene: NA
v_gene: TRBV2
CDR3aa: CASRQGFTGELFF
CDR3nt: TGTGCCAGCAGACAGGGCTTCACCGGGGAGCTGTTTTTT

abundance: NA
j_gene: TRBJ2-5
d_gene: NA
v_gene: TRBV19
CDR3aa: CASSIFGGAGVETQYF
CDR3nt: TGTGCCAGTAGTATATTTGGTGGGGCAGGGGTGGAGACCCAGTACTTC

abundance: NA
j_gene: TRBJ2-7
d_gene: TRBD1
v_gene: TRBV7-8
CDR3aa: CASSRPGQGFYEQYF
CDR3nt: TGTGCCAGCAGCCGGCCGGGACAGGGGTTTTACGAGCAGTACTTC

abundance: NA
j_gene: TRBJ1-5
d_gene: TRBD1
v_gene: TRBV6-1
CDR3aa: CASSEEGRGANQPQHF
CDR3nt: TGTGCCAGCAGTGAAGAGGGCAGGGGGGCCAATCAGCCCCAGCATTTT

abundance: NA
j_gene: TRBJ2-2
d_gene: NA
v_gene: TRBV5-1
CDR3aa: CASSLYAPGGELFF
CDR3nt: TGCGCCAGCAGCTTGTATGCCCCGGGGGGGGAGCTGTTTTTT

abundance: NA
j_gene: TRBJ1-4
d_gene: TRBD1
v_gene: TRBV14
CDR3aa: CASSHGTGSFEKLFF
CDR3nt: TGTGCCAGCAGCCACGGGACAGGGTCTTTCGAAAAACTGTTTTTT

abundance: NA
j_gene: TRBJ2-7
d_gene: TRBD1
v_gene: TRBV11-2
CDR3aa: CASSSTGTGRYEQYF
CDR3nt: TGTGCCAGCAGTTCCACCGGGACAGGTCGCTACGAGCAGTACTTC

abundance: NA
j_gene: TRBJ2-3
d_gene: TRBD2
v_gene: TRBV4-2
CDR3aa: CASSQERITKLAGGPNTQYF
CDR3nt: TGTGCCAGCAGCCAAGAACGGATCACAAAACTAGCGGGGGGGCCGAATACGCAGTATTTT

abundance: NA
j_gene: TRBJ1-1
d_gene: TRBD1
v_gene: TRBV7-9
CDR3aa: CASSLAGTGLEAFF
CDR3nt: TGTGCCAGCAGCTTGGCCGGGACAGGGCTTGAAGCTTTCTTT

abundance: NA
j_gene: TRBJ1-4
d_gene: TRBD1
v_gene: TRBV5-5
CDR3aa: CASSGLGTGGEKLFF
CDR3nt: TGTGCCAGCAGCGGACTCGGGACAGGGGGTGAAAAACTGTTTTTT

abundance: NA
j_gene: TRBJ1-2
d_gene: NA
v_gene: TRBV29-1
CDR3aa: CSVVGGDYGYTF
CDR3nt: TGCAGCGTTGTTGGGGGGGATTATGGCTACACCTTC